One and the same sample provided the 5 T cell receptor beta chains below, sequenced in a study of T cells after yellow fever vaccination. TCRdb analysed the 5' RACE reads with MiXCR anew, one entry per CDR3 protein. The sample lists a few hundred thousand distinct CDR3 sequences; around 4.9% were seen once. The sample consisted of CD4+ T cells sorted from PBMCs, taken on the day of the yellow fever booster vaccination. The receptors stem from a young man who received the YFV17D yellow fever vaccine.

The sample holds a few counts of this clonotype. The V gene is TRBV29-1, the J gene TRBJ2-1, with no clear D. This CDR3 contains 13 residues. Germline V gives CDR1 SQVTM, CDR2 ANQGSEA. V shed 5 bases and J shed 3 bases, with 11 bases lying between them. The CDR3 DNA is TGCAGCGTTCGCCCGCCCTTCTACAATGAGCAGTTCTTC. It yields the protein CSVRPPFYNEQFF.

The chain employs TRBV5-4 and TRBJ1-1; D call uncertain. Germline V gene data show CDR1 as SGHNT and CDR2 as YYREEE (reference sequence). V was clipped by 6 bases and J by 0 bases, with 15 bases between them. The CDR3 is 15 residues long. The CDR3 protein is CASTNGEVMNTEAFF. The CDR3, as DNA: TGTGCCAGCACCAATGGTGAAGTCATGAACACTGAAGCTTTCTTT.

The chain recombines TRBV29-1 with TRBJ2-3; perhaps TRBD2 as D (6 bases). This CDR3 comprises 13 residues. Trimming took 8 bases from V and 2 from J, leaving 14 bases between them. The germline CDR1 and CDR2 sequences are SQVTM and ANQGSEA. This CDR3 reads CSTRGRLTDTQYF. The CDR3 coding sequence is TGCAGCACGCGGGGTAGACTCACAGATACGCAGTATTTT.

V gene TRBV28 combines with J gene TRBJ2-3; no clear D. The germline V gene has CDR1 MDHEN and CDR2 SYDVKM. This CDR3 region has 12 residues. The V end lost 7 bases, the J end lost 2 bases, and 7 bases lay between the germline ends. The CDR3 sequence is CASKVSTDTQYF. Here the CDR3 DNA reads TGTGCCAGCAAGGTCTCCACAGATACGCAGTATTTT. Using reference TRBV28 and TRBJ2-3 for the parts outside the CDR3, the full variable domain is DVKVTQSSRYLVKRTGEKVFLECVQDMDHENMFWYRQDPGLGLRLIYFSYDVKMKEKGDIPEGYSVSREKKERFSLILESASTNQTSMYLCASKVSTDTQYFGPGTRLTVL.

This chain connects TRBV6-1 to TRBJ2-3; a weak D match, TRBD1 (6 bases). Trimming left V 8 bases short and J 2 bases short, with 11 bases between. Germline V gene data show CDR1 as MNHNS and CDR2 as SASEGT. CDR3 size: 13 residues. The CDR3, as DNA: TGTGCCAGCGGGCGGACAGTCACAGATACGCAGTATTTT. This gives the protein CASGRTVTDTQYF.